This is a list of T cell receptor beta chains from one sample in a study of blood T cell repertoires in COVID-19. TCRdb's table, derived via immunoSEQ multiplex PCR, lists solely in-frame clones and lacks some. The repertoire holds fewer than 70,000 clones, with 85% to 90% as singletons. Specimen: peripheral blood. All receptors derive from an elderly man with acute or convalescent COVID-19. Each CDR3 is given with its conserved first and last residue. The D gene is left open where the match is weak. Clone size is shown for a subset of rows, as once, few, many or a class of expanded clone.

V gene	J gene	clone size	D gene	CDR3 DNA	CDR3 protein
TRBV10-2	TRBJ2-5	.	TRBD1	TGCGCCAGTAAGGGGGACAGCCAAGAGACCCAGTACTTC	CASKGDSQETQYF
TRBV12-5	TRBJ2-1	.	.	TGTGCTAGTGGTTTCAGTCTGGAGCCTCAATGGGAGCAGTTCTTC	CASGFSLEPQWEQFF
TRBV6-5	TRBJ2-5	.	TRBD1	TGTGCCAGCAGTTCTCAGGGGGCCCAGTACTTC	CASSSQGAQYF
TRBV9	TRBJ1-2	once	.	TGTGCCAGCAGCAAGGACAGTAACTATGGCTACACCTTC	CASSKDSNYGYTF
TRBV11-3	TRBJ1-1	.	.	TGTGCCAGCAGTAACGGGGGGAACACTGAAGCTTTCTTT	CASSNGGNTEAFF
TRBV5-1	TRBJ2-7	.	.	TGCGCCAGCAGCTTGGCCAGAACCTACGAGCAGTACTTC	CASSLARTYEQYF
TRBV25-1	TRBJ2-1	.	TRBD2	TGTGCCAGCAGTGTACTAGCGGGTTCCTACAATGAGCAGTTCTTC	CASSVLAGSYNEQFF
TRBV6-5	TRBJ1-3	.	.	TGTGCCAGCAGTTACTCCGCAGTCTCTGGAAACACCATATATTTT	CASSYSAVSGNTIYF
TRBV6-5	TRBJ1-3	.	.	TGTGCCAGCAGTTACTACAGGGCTGGAAACACCATATATTTT	CASSYYRAGNTIYF
TRBV4-1	TRBJ2-1	.	.	TGCGCCAGCAGCCAAGATTCGAGTTACAATGAGCAGTTCTTC	CASSQDSSYNEQFF
TRBV19	TRBJ2-1	.	TRBD2	TGTGCCAGTAGTATAGTCCCGTCTAGCGGGAGTAATGAGCAGTTCTTC	CASSIVPSSGSNEQFF
TRBV4-2	TRBJ1-5	.	TRBD1	TGTGCCAGCAGCGTCGGGACAGGGGCAAATCAGCCCCAGCATTTT	CASSVGTGANQPQHF
TRBV7-9	TRBJ1-4	.	TRBD1	TGTGCCAGCAGCTTAGCGGGGACAGGGGGGAGAGAAAAACTGTTTTTT	CASSLAGTGGREKLFF
TRBV7-8	TRBJ1-5	.	.	TGTGCCAGCAGCTTAGACAGGGGCAATCAGCCCCAGCATTTT	CASSLDRGNQPQHF
TRBV27	TRBJ1-6	.	.	TGTGCCAGCAGTTTATCGTACCAGGGTTTGAACTCACCCCTCCACTTT	CASSLSYQGLNSPLHF
TRBV9	TRBJ1-6	once	TRBD1	TGTGCCAGCAGCCGGAGTTGGCAGGGGGCTTCTAATTCACCCCTCCACTTT	CASSRSWQGASNSPLHF
TRBV29-1	TRBJ1-1	.	TRBD1	TGCAGCGTTGGGAGGGGGCAGGGTGAAGCTTTCTTT	CSVGRGQGEAFF
TRBV2	TRBJ1-5	once	TRBD1	TGTGCCAGCAGCATACAGGGGGCGGAACAGCCCCAGCATTTT	CASSIQGAEQPQHF
TRBV7-2	TRBJ1-6	few	.	TGTGCCAGCAGCTTGTATAAGATACAGAATGCTAATTCACCCCTCCACTTT	CASSLYKIQNANSPLHF
TRBV10-1	TRBJ1-1	few	TRBD1	TGCGCCAGCAGTGGGGGACAGGGACAAGCTTTCTTT	CASSGGQGQAFF
TRBV28	TRBJ2-3	.	TRBD2	TGTGCCAGCACCTACTCCGGGACTAGCGGGAGAGGAAGGCAGTATTTT	CASTYSGTSGRGRQYF
TRBV6-5	TRBJ2-4	.	.	TGTGCCAGCAGCTTTGACAAGCGGGCCAAAAACATTCAGTACTTC	CASSFDKRAKNIQYF
TRBV2	TRBJ1-1	.	TRBD1	TGTGCCAGCAGAATTCGGACAGGGAACACTGAAGCTTTCTTT	CASRIRTGNTEAFF
TRBV9	TRBJ2-1	.	.	TGTGCCAGCAGCGTAGGGAGGGACAGCAATGAGCAGTTCTTC	CASSVGRDSNEQFF
TRBV5-1	TRBJ2-5	.	TRBD2	TGCGCCAGCAGCTTGGGAAATAGCGGGAGTGAGACCCAGTACTTC	CASSLGNSGSETQYF
TRBV19	TRBJ2-1	.	.	TGTGCCAGTAGTACTCTAGCAGCGGCCGTATCCTACAATGAGCAGTTCTTC	CASSTLAAAVSYNEQFF
TRBV25-1	TRBJ2-1	.	.	TGTGCCAGCAAGTTGACGGGAAGCTCCTACAATGAGCAGTTCTTC	CASKLTGSSYNEQFF
TRBV6-5	TRBJ1-2	.	TRBD1	TGTGCCAGCAGAGAGACAGGGACTGGTAACTATGGCTACACCTTC	CASRETGTGNYGYTF
TRBV18	TRBJ2-7	.	.	TGTGCCAGCTCACCCCAGGGGCTAGCCTACGAGCAGTACTTC	CASSPQGLAYEQYF
TRBV18	TRBJ2-2	.	TRBD1	TGTGCCAGCTCATCAGGACAGGGGGCGTTGACCGGGGAGCTGTTTTTT	CASSSGQGALTGELFF
TRBV4-2	TRBJ2-7	.	TRBD2	TGTGCCAGCAGCCAAGATATAAGAAGTGCGGGAGGGTACGAGCAGTACTTC	CASSQDIRSAGGYEQYF
TRBV5-1	TRBJ2-2	.	.	TGCGCCAGCAGCCTGCGAGCGGTCGAAGGGGAGCTGTTTTTT	CASSLRAVEGELFF
TRBV27	TRBJ1-1	.	TRBD1	TGTGCCAGCAGTCCATGGGACAGGGGGAGCACTGAAGCTTTCTTT	CASSPWDRGSTEAFF
TRBV18	TRBJ1-1	.	TRBD1	TGTGCCAGCTCACCAACTAAGGGGGCGGGAAACACTGAAGCTTTCTTT	CASSPTKGAGNTEAFF
TRBV9	TRBJ1-6	.	TRBD1	TGTGCCAGCAGCGCCCAGGGGACAGGGAGTTCACCCCTCCACTTT	CASSAQGTGSSPLHF
TRBV28	TRBJ1-2	few	.	TGTGCCAGCAGATCTACAGGGATCTATGGCTACACCTTC	CASRSTGIYGYTF
TRBV29-1	TRBJ2-2	.	TRBD1	TGCAGCGTTGAAGATCGGACAGGGACCGGGGAGCTGTTTTTT	CSVEDRTGTGELFF
TRBV7-8	TRBJ2-1	.	TRBD2	TGTGCCAGCAGCAGCCGTGAGGCGGGAGCCGTGCAGTTCTTC	CASSSREAGAVQFF
TRBV12-3/TRBV12-4	TRBJ2-1	.	TRBD2	TGTGCCAGCAGTTTAGCCACGACTAGCGGTCTGTTCTTC	CASSLATTSGLFF
TRBV19	TRBJ1-4	.	.	TGTGCCAGTAGTAGGCAGGGGAATGAAAAACTGTTTTTT	CASSRQGNEKLFF
TRBV27	TRBJ1-1	.	TRBD1	TGTGCCAGCAGTTTACGACAGGGGAACACTGAAGCTTTCTTT	CASSLRQGNTEAFF
TRBV3-1/TRBV3-2	TRBJ2-3	.	.	TGTGCCAGCAGCCAAGATGTGAGGGCAGATACGCAGTATTTT	CASSQDVRADTQYF
TRBV19	TRBJ1-2	.	.	TGTGCCAGTAGTATACAGGGTACCCTCGGCTACACCTTC	CASSIQGTLGYTF
TRBV30	TRBJ1-5	once	.	TGTGCCTGGAGTCCAGGGATCTATAGCAATCAGCCCCAGCATTTT	CAWSPGIYSNQPQHF
TRBV18	TRBJ2-2	.	TRBD1	TGTGCCAGCTCATACGCCGGGACAGGGGGCGCGAACACCGGGGAGCTGTTTTTT	CASSYAGTGGANTGELFF
TRBV7-2	TRBJ2-5	.	.	TGTGCCAGCAGCGCCCTCGGGGGCCAAGAGACCCAGTACTTC	CASSALGGQETQYF
TRBV21-1	TRBJ2-1	.	.	TGTGCCAGCAGCAAAGCCGGGACAGGACACTACAATGAGCAGTTCTTC	CASSKAGTGHYNEQFF
TRBV5-5	TRBJ1-4	.	.	TGTGCCAGCAGCTTGTACGGAGGGAATGAAAAACTGTTTTTT	CASSLYGGNEKLFF
TRBV4-3	TRBJ1-2	.	.	TGCGCCAGCAGCCAAGATTACGCACGGAGGATTCACTTC	CASSQDYARRIHF
TRBV19	TRBJ1-1	.	TRBD1	TGTGCCAGTACTGACAGGGGGCGGACTGAAGCTTTCTTT	CASTDRGRTEAFF
TRBV2	TRBJ1-6	.	.	TGTGCCAGCAGCGGACAGAATTCACCCCTCCACTTT	CASSGQNSPLHF
TRBV5-4	TRBJ2-2	.	.	TGTGCCAGCAGCCCTTCCGGGACACCCACCGGGGAGCTGTTTTTT	CASSPSGTPTGELFF
TRBV7-9	TRBJ1-2	.	.	TGTGCCAGCAGCTTAGGGGCGCAAAACACCTTC	CASSLGAQNTF